The source of this T cell receptor (beta chain) is a study of blood T cell repertoires in COVID-19. Study background: Collection of acute and convalescent COVID-19 samples took place in the United States, Italy and Spain. Sources were T cells, B-cell-depleted T cells, or PBMCs; the material itself was cDNA or gDNA.

In the study's own analysis: Reference gene primer amplification in the assay estimated nucleated cell counts. This table comes from immunoSEQ multiplex PCR, and its TCRdb copy is limited to in-frame clones, with some not included. V, J and clone size are those of that table, while D and trimming were read from the DNA. The sample consists of tens of thousands of clones, approximately 77% of them appearing once. V dropped 3 bases and J dropped 5; count of bases not matched to a gene: 12. This CDR3 spans 17 amino acids. The germline V gene encodes CDR1 SGHVS and CDR2 FNYEAQ. The TCR comes from a woman aged 70-85 years with COVID-19, enrolled during active disease. The sample comprised peripheral blood. The J gene is TRBJ1-4, the V gene TRBV7-6; TRBD1 aligns across 7 bases. CDR3: CASSFSGTERDNEKLFF. CDR3 in DNA: TGTGCCAGCAGCTTCTCCGGGACAGAAAGAGACAATGAAAAACTGTTTTTT.